Following are 20 T cell receptor beta chains from one sample sequenced in a study of T-cell memory formation after mild COVID-19. TCRdb ran MiXCR on the 5' RACE reads and lists one entry per CDR3 protein. This table has some 40,000 distinct CDR3 sequences, 6.1% appearing once. Sequencing used PBMCs or a T cell subset sorted from them (not recorded which). The receptors were sampled from an adult who had mild COVID-19 (a few samples of this study predate the infection). Cell type and time point are not known.

This clonotype was picked up many times. DNA of the CDR3: TGTGCCAGCAGCCTCTGGCAAAGCGGTGAAGAGACCCAGTACTTC. Translating gives CASSLWQSGEETQYF. The genes are TRBV14 and TRBJ2-5, with D perhaps TRBD2 (5 bases). The germline gives CDR1 SGHDN, CDR2 FVKESK. Between the trimmed V and J ends, which lost 4 bases and 3 bases, there was a span of 15 bases. The CDR3 contains 15 residues.

The chain uses TRBV21-1 and TRBJ2-3; the table's D call, TRBD1, has no DNA check behind it. TRBV21-1 is described as a pseudogene. The CDR3 loop spans 15 amino acids. CDR3 loop: CASSVERGPTDTQYF. For the CDR3, the DNA is TGTGCCAGCAGCGTCGAGCGGGGGCCCACAGATACGCAGTATTTT.

This clonotype showed up many times. V and J are TRBV29-1 and TRBJ2-3; tentatively, D is TRBD1 or TRBD2 (5 bases each). CDR1 and CDR2 from the germline V gene are SQVTM and ANQGSEA. The CDR3 has 15 amino acids. Trimming took 0 bases from V and 6 from J, leaving 16 bases between them. The CDR3 spells CSVEDRGGPLDTQYF. The DNA for the CDR3 is TGCAGCGTTGAAGATCGGGGCGGGCCACTGGATACGCAGTATTTT.

The table lists this clonotype with a few counts. The chain has TRBV7-9 and TRBJ2-7; TRBD1 aligns across 11 bases. Germline V gene data show CDR1 as SEHNR and CDR2 as FQNEAQ (reference sequence). Losses at the gene ends were 1 base for V and 4 bases for J; bases not matched to a gene: 12. The CDR3 spans 18 residues. The CDR3 spells CASSLGTQRDRGEYEQYF. DNA of the CDR3: TGTGCCAGCAGCTTAGGGACCCAAAGGGACAGGGGGGAGTACGAGCAGTACTTC.

This clonotype was counted many times. This rearrangement joins TRBV27 to TRBJ2-1; 10 bases agree with TRBD2. There are 15 residues in the CDR3. The V segment lost 4 bases and the J segment 10 bases; nucleotides outside the gene matches: 10. Germline loops: CDR1 MNHEY, CDR2 SMNVEV (reference sequence). The CDR3 DNA is TGTGCCAGCAGTTCCATTCTCCAACTAGCGGGAGAGCAGTTCTTC. Protein: CASSSILQLAGEQFF.

This clonotype was seen only a few times. This chain joins TRBV4-1 and TRBJ1-6, with D tentatively TRBD1 (5 bases). The CDR3 totals 15 residues. In germline, CDR1 is MGHRA, CDR2 YSYEKL. V was pared by 2 bases and J by 4 bases, with 9 bases between. CDR3 residues: CASSQSGRYNSPLHF. CDR3 DNA sequence: TGCGCCAGCAGCCAATCGGGACGGTATAATTCACCCCTCCACTTT.

This clonotype appeared a few times. This chain connects TRBV20-1 to TRBJ2-3; perhaps TRBD2 as D (6 bases). The CDR3 is 14 residues long. Germline loops: CDR1 DFQATT, CDR2 SNEGSKA (reference sequence). V was clipped by 1 base and J by 2 bases, with 10 bases between them. CDR3 in DNA: TGCAGTGCTAGAGTCCGGGGGTACACAGATACGCAGTATTTT. Protein product: CSARVRGYTDTQYF.

This clonotype was recorded many times. The CDR3 is CAISESSGDLSCEQYF. CDR3 in DNA: TGTGCCATCAGTGAGTCTTCGGGGGACTTAAGTTGCGAGCAGTACTTC. This sequence joins TRBV10-3 and TRBJ2-7; D perhaps matches TRBD2 (6 bases). V was pared by 0 bases and J by 6 bases, with 18 bases between. The CDR3 is made up of 16 amino acids. Germline V gene lookup returns CDR1 ENHRY and CDR2 SYGVKD.

This chain uses TRBV5-4 with TRBJ2-1; 8 bases match TRBD2. J lost 7 bases, V lost 4 bases, and 13 bases had no gene match. Germline V gene lookup returns CDR1 SGHNT and CDR2 YYREEE (reference sequence). This CDR3 is 16 amino acids long. The CDR3 protein is CASSGAGTSPINEQFF. The DNA of the CDR3 is TGTGCCAGCAGCGGCGCCGGGACTAGTCCGATTAATGAGCAGTTCTTC.

This clonotype has a count of ten or more. The chain couples TRBV7-9 to TRBJ2-5; TRBD2 matches 10 bases. In germline, CDR1 is SEHNR, CDR2 FQNEAQ (reference sequence). V was pared by 9 bases and J by 5 bases, with 9 bases of the junction left unmatched. The CDR3 totals 14 residues. CDR3 loop: CASTIAGGRETQYF. The CDR3 nucleotides read TGTGCCAGTACAATAGCGGGAGGAAGGGAGACCCAGTACTTC.

This clonotype was observed a handful of times. The chain links TRBV6-5 to TRBJ2-3; 15 bases match TRBD2. V was pared by 4 bases and J by 2 bases, with 4 bases of the junction left unmatched. Germline V gene sequence: CDR1 MNHEY, CDR2 SVGAGI. The CDR3 loop spans 17 amino acids. CDR3 sequence (DNA): TGTGCCAGCAGTTCCGGGACTAGCGGGAGGCACACAGATACGCAGTATTTT. Translating gives CASSSGTSGRHTDTQYF.

V and J are TRBV24-1 and TRBJ2-4; the D gene could be TRBD1 or TRBD2 (6 bases each). Trimming left V 3 bases short and J 6 bases short, with 17 bases between. Germline CDR1 is KGHDR and CDR2 is SFDVKD. The CDR3 runs to 16 residues. CDR3 DNA: TGTGCCACCAGTGATGTCGCAGGGGAGGAGAGAAACATTCAGTACTTC. This sequence encodes CATSDVAGEERNIQYF.

Only a few counts were recorded for this clonotype. The chain links TRBV9 to TRBJ1-4; D gene ambiguous. Trimming took off 4 bases at V and 2 bases at J, with 12 bases between the two ends. The CDR3 totals 15 residues. The germline V gene encodes CDR1 SGDLS and CDR2 YYNGEE. The CDR3 bases are TGTGCCAGCAGCCCGCGGTTGGGGACTAATGAAAAACTGTTTTTT. This encodes CASSPRLGTNEKLFF.

A remark on this clonotype: At one of its ends the junction is not consistent with the germline gene, which may arise from a read error. This sequence joins TRBV7-2 and TRBJ1-1, with 10 bases matching TRBD1. Germline V gene lookup returns CDR1 SGHTA and CDR2 FQGNSA. This CDR3 is built from 14 residues. The CDR3 reads CASSLARTGGRLKF. CDR3 DNA: TGTGCCAGCAGCTTAGCGCGGACAGGGGGACGCCTAAAGTTT. Full variable domain (rest looked up from reference TRBV7-2 and TRBJ1-1): GAGVSQSPSNKVTEKGKDVELRCDPISGHTALYWYRQSLGQGLEFLIYFQGNSAPDKSGLPSDRFSAERTGGSVSTLTIQRTQQEDSAVYLCASSLARTGGRLKFGQGTRLTVV.

J is TRBJ1-1 and V is TRBV5-1; D not certain. The CDR3 sequence is 14 residues long. V lost 2 bases to trimming and J lost 1 base, with 9 bases between them. Germline lookup yields CDR1 SGHRS and CDR2 YFSETQ. The CDR3 sequence: CASSFLIQNTEAFF. CDR3 sequence (DNA): TGCGCCAGCAGCTTCCTGATCCAGAACACTGAAGCTTTCTTT.

This clonotype rates as medium-sized. V usage is TRBV20-1 and J usage is TRBJ2-3; 11 bases line up with TRBD2. Per germline, CDR1 DFQATT and CDR2 SNEGSKA (reference sequence). Germline trimming cut 5 bases from V and 5 bases from J; bases unmatched to any gene: 9. The CDR3 is made up of 15 amino acids. CDR3 DNA sequence: TGCAGTGCTCCTACTAGCGGGAGTTTTGGAGATACGCAGTATTTT. This translates into CSAPTSGSFGDTQYF.

This clonotype was counted many times. This chain uses TRBV12-3 or TRBV12-4 with TRBJ1-6; tentative D call: TRBD1 (5 bases). Trimming stripped 7 bases from V and 7 bases from J, with 14 bases between. There are 14 residues in the CDR3. CDR3 amino acids: CASNPGDRNSPLHF. The CDR3 DNA reads TGTGCCAGCAACCCGGGGGATCGGAATTCACCCCTCCACTTT.

This clonotype was seen many times. This chain uses TRBV5-1 with TRBJ2-1; D gene ambiguous. The CDR3 extends over 13 amino acids. Germline assignment: CDR1 SGHRS and CDR2 YFSETQ. Trimming removed 4 bases at V and 5 bases at J, with 10 bases between. The CDR3 region is CASSDSWDNEQFF. The DNA of the CDR3 is TGCGCCAGCAGCGATTCATGGGACAATGAGCAGTTCTTC.

Ten or more counts support this clonotype. The CDR3 region has the DNA TGTGCCAGCAGCTTAGGGGGCGGCTCCTACAATGAGCAGTTCTTC. Protein sequence: CASSLGGGSYNEQFF. This sequence joins TRBV7-3 and TRBJ2-1, with a possible D match to TRBD1 (6 bases). This CDR3 spans 15 amino acids. Between the trimmed V and J ends, which lost 2 bases and 0 bases, there was a span of 8 bases. Germline loops: CDR1 SGHTA, CDR2 FQGTGA.

The table lists this clonotype with many counts. The rearrangement joins TRBV5-1 to TRBJ2-1, with TRBD1 matching 9 bases. The CDR3 consists of 17 residues. The germline V gene has CDR1 SGHRS and CDR2 YFSETQ. The junction had 14 bases not matched to a gene; V was cut back by 3 bases and J by 7 bases. The CDR3 nucleotides are TGCGCCAGCAGCTCCACACCCGGGACAGGGAGGAGAAATGAGCAGTTCTTC. This encodes CASSSTPGTGRRNEQFF.